This passage covers 16 T cell receptor beta chains from one sample sequenced in a study of shared clonotypes between healthy human individuals. This table comes from immunoSEQ multiplex PCR, and its TCRdb copy is limited to in-frame clones, with some not included. Of about 2,100,000 clones in the sample, roughly 91% were seen once. In the naive CD8 group, cells lacked CD45RO and were positively selected for CCR7, so terminally differentiated effector memory CD45RA+ cells were left out. The sample comprised naive CD8+ T cells from PBMCs. Receptors originate from a man between 18 and 29 years old in good health. Some clones in this sample may be carry-over from other donors' samples.

The rearrangement links TRBV7-9 to TRBJ2-5; D may be TRBD2 (6 bases). From germline, CDR1 is SEHNR and CDR2 FQNEAQ (reference sequence). This CDR3 spans 13 amino acids. V was shortened by 10 bases and J by 1 base, with 13 bases between the two germline ends. The CDR3 DNA reads as TGTGCCATCGGCGGGAAACTCCAAGAGACCCAGTACTTC. As protein: CAIGGKLQETQYF.

Written as DNA, the CDR3 is TGTGCCAGCCGTAGGGGGGGTCATGGCTACACCTTC. Protein sequence: CASRRGGHGYTF. This chain links TRBV6-6 with TRBJ1-2; a possible D gene is TRBD1 (6 bases). With 8 bases removed from V and 6 bases from J, the gap between germline ends came to 13 bases. In germline, CDR1 is MNHNY, CDR2 SVGAGI (reference sequence). CDR3 length: 12 residues.

This rearrangement joins TRBV7-8 to TRBJ2-5; no clear D. The CDR3 spans 15 residues. Trimming cost V 1 base and J 5 bases, with 14 bases left between them. Germline V gene lookup returns CDR1 SGHVS and CDR2 FQNEAQ. The CDR3 DNA is TGTGCCAGCAGCTTAGTTCGGCTTGGGTTGGAGACCCAGTACTTC. This encodes CASSLVRLGLETQYF.

The count of this clone is one. This chain connects TRBV4-1 to TRBJ1-5; no clear D gene. Trimming stripped 1 base from V and 5 bases from J, with 6 bases between. CDR1 is MGHRA, CDR2 YSYEKL, per germline. This CDR3 has 13 amino acids. CDR3 nucleotides: TGCGCCAGCAGCCAAGGTAGTGATCAGCCCCAGCATTTT. It specifies CASSQGSDQPQHF.

Notes on this clone: This specimen includes other DNA sequences encoding the same CDR3. The chain carries TRBV5-1 and TRBJ2-7; 8 positions agree with TRBD2. The CDR3 is 15 amino acids. The junction had 2 bases not matched to a gene; V was cut back by 0 bases and J by 0 bases. CDR1 and CDR2 from the germline V gene are SGHRS and YFSETQ. The CDR3 region is CASSLVGTSSYEQYF. In nucleotides, the CDR3 is TGCGCCAGCAGCTTGGTTGGGACTAGCTCCTACGAGCAGTACTTC.

The CDR3 spells CASSHLPSGGNGYTF. The CDR3 region has the DNA TGTGCCAGTAGTCACCTCCCCTCGGGGGGCAATGGCTACACCTTC. The chain is built from TRBV19 and TRBJ1-2; D perhaps matches TRBD1 (6 bases). This CDR3 region has 15 residues. CDR1 and CDR2 from the germline V gene are LNHDA and SQIVND (reference sequence). V was shortened by 5 bases and J by 6 bases, with 19 bases between the two germline ends.

The genes are TRBV11-3 and TRBJ1-4, with 11 nucleotides matching TRBD1. The CDR3 consists of 18 residues. V shed 3 bases and J 3 bases; nucleotides not matched to a gene: 9. Looked up from germline, CDR1 is SGHNT and CDR2 is YENEEA. The CDR3 is CASSFGTGGPLSNEKLFF. The CDR3 nucleotides are TGTGCCAGCAGCTTTGGGACAGGGGGTCCTCTATCTAATGAAAAACTGTTTTTT.

This chain joins TRBV5-6 and TRBJ2-7, with D perhaps matching TRBD2 (5 bases). V lost 4 bases, J lost 0 bases, and 17 bases lay in between. The CDR3 extends over 16 amino acids. Germline assignment: CDR1 SGHDT and CDR2 YYEEEE. CDR3 amino acids: CASSGEKTEISYEQYF. The CDR3 bases are TGTGCCAGCAGCGGGGAGAAGACGGAAATCTCCTACGAGCAGTACTTC.

The V call is TRBV11-2, the J call TRBJ2-7; TRBD2 might be the D (5 bases). V was pared by 0 bases and J by 0 bases, with 15 bases between. The CDR3 spans 17 residues. Per germline, CDR1 SGHAT and CDR2 FQNNGV. The CDR3 sequence is CASSLDGKRTSSYEQYF. In DNA form, the CDR3 reads TGTGCCAGCAGCTTAGACGGAAAGCGGACGAGCTCCTACGAGCAGTACTTC.

V usage is TRBV15 and J usage is TRBJ1-1; unclear D gene. V was pared by 2 bases and J by 11 bases, with 21 bases between. The CDR3 consists of 15 residues. Germline V gene data show CDR1 as LNHNV and CDR2 as YYDKDF (reference sequence). In nucleotides, the CDR3 is TGTGCCACCAGCAGAAGTAGGGCTTATGTGTACCGGGCTTTCTTT. Residues: CATSRSRAYVYRAFF. Full variable domain (rest looked up from reference TRBV15 and TRBJ1-1): DAMVIQNPRYQVTQFGKPVTLSCSQTLNHNVMYWYQQKSSQAPKLLFHYYDKDFNNEADTPDNFQSRRPNTSFCFLDIRSPGLGDTAMYLCATSRSRAYVYRAFFGQGTRLTVV.

The chain links TRBV11-2 to TRBJ1-1; perhaps TRBD1 as D (5 bases). The CDR3 extends over 13 amino acids. Trimming stripped 8 bases from V and 1 base from J, with 11 bases between. Per the germline V gene, CDR1 is SGHAT and CDR2 is FQNNGV. CDR3 nucleotides: TGTGCCAGCCGGCCGACAGAGAACACTGAAGCTTTCTTT. This encodes CASRPTENTEAFF.

The V gene is TRBV7-6, the J gene TRBJ1-3; 7 bases are shared with TRBD1. Germline-derived CDR1 and CDR2 are SGHVS and FNYEAQ. CDR3 length: 15 residues. With 6 bases clipped from V and 0 bases from J, the junction kept 5 bases outside the gene matches. CDR3 nucleotides: TGTGCCAGCAGTTCGACAGGGAGCTCTGGAAACACCATATATTTT. Encoded protein: CASSSTGSSGNTIYF.

The chain joins TRBV7-3 to TRBJ2-1; D is perhaps TRBD1 or TRBD2 (5 bases each). The CDR3 extends over 12 amino acids. The V end was cut by 10 bases, the J end by 5 bases, with 12 bases between. Germline-derived CDR1 and CDR2 are SGHTA and FQGTGA. The CDR3 reads CAIPGPHNEQFF. For the CDR3, the DNA is TGTGCCATCCCGGGACCGCACAATGAGCAGTTCTTC. Combining the CDR3 with reference TRBV7-3 and TRBJ2-1 gives the whole variable domain GAGVSQTPSNKVTEKGKYVELRCDPISGHTALYWYRQSLGQGPEFLIYFQGTGAADDSGLPNDRFFAVRPEGSVSTLKIQRTERGDSAVYLCAIPGPHNEQFFGPGTRLTVL.

The V and J genes are TRBV28 and TRBJ2-7; D ambiguous. Germline lookup yields CDR1 MDHEN and CDR2 SYDVKM. This CDR3 is built from 15 residues. The V and J ends lost 2 bases and 2 bases respectively, with 13 bases between them. The CDR3, as DNA: TGTGCCAGCAGTTTAGTCCGTGTTGGAGCCTACGAGCAGTACTTC. It specifies CASSLVRVGAYEQYF. Filled out from reference TRBV28 and TRBJ2-7, the complete variable domain reads DVKVTQSSRYLVKRTGEKVFLECVQDMDHENMFWYRQDPGLGLRLIYFSYDVKMKEKGDIPEGYSVSREKKERFSLILESASTNQTSMYLCASSLVRVGAYEQYFGPGTRLTVT.

In nucleotides, the CDR3 is TGTGCCAGCAGCGTAGGGCCAGCGGGAGAGGGAGATACGCAGTATTTT. It specifies CASSVGPAGEGDTQYF. V and J are TRBV9 and TRBJ2-3; 8 positions match TRBD2. The V gene's germline CDR1 is SGDLS and CDR2 YYNGEE. This CDR3 spans 16 amino acids. V lost 0 bases, J lost 5 bases, and 8 bases stayed unmatched.

CDR3 region: CASSPFGRATQYF. CDR3 DNA: TGTGCCAGCAGCCCCTTCGGACGCGCGACCCAGTACTTC. The chain employs TRBV7-8 and TRBJ2-5; D unresolved. The germline V and J ends were trimmed by 5 bases and 7 bases, with 14 bases remaining between them. The length of the CDR3 is 13 residues. Germline V lookup: CDR1 SGHVS, CDR2 FQNEAQ. Full variable domain (remainder filled in from reference TRBV7-8 and TRBJ2-5): GAGVSQSPRYKVAKRGQDVALRCDPISGHVSLFWYQQALGQGPEFLTYFQNEAQLDKSGLPSDRFFAERPEGSVSTLKIQRTQQEDSAVYLCASSPFGRATQYFGPGTRLLVL.